The 24 T cell receptor beta chains below were found in one sample sequenced in a study of OX40 agonist ivuxolimab in advanced cancers. Assay: immunoSEQ multiplex PCR; the TCRdb copy retains only in-frame clones and omits some. The sample holds around 140,000 clones, 93% seen once. The sample in question was CD4+ or CD8+ T cells sorted from blood, obtained in a trial of the OX40 agonist ivuxolimab. All receptors derive from an adult with an advanced solid tumor such as melanoma, head and neck, liver or kidney cancer.

This chain uses TRBV25-1 with TRBJ1-2, with TRBD1 matching over 7 bases. The ends lost 4 bases at V and 4 bases at J; junction bases unmatched: 3. CDR1 is MGHDK and CDR2 is SYGVNS in the germline V gene. The CDR3 is made up of 13 amino acids. The CDR3: CASSGTGAYGYTF. The CDR3 DNA reads as TGTGCCAGCAGTGGAACAGGGGCCTATGGCTACACCTTC.

The rearrangement links TRBV28 to TRBJ1-5; 8 positions match TRBD1. Germline CDR1 is MDHEN and CDR2 is SYDVKM. The ends lost 6 bases at V and 3 bases at J; junction bases unmatched: 7. This CDR3 has 15 residues. CDR3 in DNA: TGTGCCAGCAGCACAGGGGGGGGAAACAATCAGCCCCAGCATTTT. Translation gives CASSTGGGNNQPQHF.

V usage is TRBV25-1 and J usage is TRBJ1-5, with TRBD1 matching over 7 bases. V was clipped by 8 bases and J by 2 bases; unmatched bases: 9. This CDR3 contains 15 residues. Germline CDR1 reads MGHDK; CDR2 reads SYGVNS. The CDR3 DNA sequence: TGTGCCAGCCGAGACAGGGTAGATGGCAATCAGCCCCAGCATTTT. Its protein product is CASRDRVDGNQPQHF.

The chain uses TRBV7-2 and TRBJ1-5, with 7 bases identical to TRBD1. Germline V lookup: CDR1 SGHTA, CDR2 FQGNSA. With 3 bases clipped from V and 5 bases from J, the junction kept 4 bases outside the gene matches. This CDR3 is built from 14 residues. CDR3 sequence reads: CASSFVTGDQPQHF. The CDR3 bases are TGTGCCAGCAGCTTTGTAACAGGGGATCAGCCCCAGCATTTT. The whole variable domain, filled in from reference TRBV7-2 and TRBJ1-5, reads GAGVSQSPSNKVTEKGKDVELRCDPISGHTALYWYRQSLGQGLEFLIYFQGNSAPDKSGLPSDRFSAERTGGSVSTLTIQRTQQEDSAVYLCASSFVTGDQPQHFGDGTRLSIL.

The chain is built from TRBV6-5 and TRBJ2-7; D may match TRBD1 or TRBD2 (6 bases each). Germline V lookup: CDR1 MNHEY, CDR2 SVGAGI. The ends were cut back, 0 bases at V and 1 base at J, with 13 bases in the middle. The CDR3 is 16 residues long. The CDR3 reads CASSYSGGQGSYEQYF. The CDR3 DNA reads TGTGCCAGCAGTTACTCCGGGGGTCAGGGGTCCTACGAGCAGTACTTC.

The V and J genes are TRBV6-6 and TRBJ2-3; D is undetermined. Trimming shortened V by 6 bases and J by 2 bases, and 15 bases separated the two germline ends. The CDR3 has 15 amino acids. Germline CDR1 reads MNHNY; CDR2 reads SVGAGI (reference sequence). This CDR3 reads CASSFPPGHTDTQYF. As DNA, the CDR3 is TGTGCCAGCAGCTTCCCGCCGGGCCACACAGATACGCAGTATTTT.

The chain couples TRBV7-9 to TRBJ2-7; 9 bases fit TRBD1. From germline, CDR1 is SEHNR and CDR2 FQNEAQ (reference sequence). Unmatched junction bases numbered 8, after V lost 4 bases and J lost 4 bases. CDR3 length: 15 amino acids. CDR3 in DNA: TGTGCCAGCAGCTCTCGGGACAGGGTGGGATACGAGCAGTACTTC. Translation gives CASSSRDRVGYEQYF. Full variable domain (rest looked up from reference TRBV7-9 and TRBJ2-7): DTGVSQNPRHKITKRGQNVTFRCDPISEHNRLYWYRQTLGQGPEFLTYFQNEAQLEKSRLLSDRFSAERPKGSFSTLEIQRTEQGDSAMYLCASSSRDRVGYEQYFGPGTRLTVT.

The rearrangement uses TRBV19 and TRBJ1-1, with 9 nucleotides matching TRBD1. This CDR3 region has 18 residues. V was clipped by 7 bases and J by 0 bases; unmatched bases: 15. Germline-derived CDR1 and CDR2 are LNHDA and SQIVND (reference sequence). CDR3 nucleotides: TGTGCCAGTAACCGCCCTGAGGACAGGGGCTCCATGAACACTGAAGCTTTCTTT. Its translation: CASNRPEDRGSMNTEAFF.

The gene calls are TRBV7-2 and TRBJ1-3; 7 bases line up with TRBD1. The germline gives CDR1 SGHTA, CDR2 FQGNSA. The CDR3 is 16 amino acids. The J segment lost 0 bases and the V segment lost 1 base, leaving 3 bases of the junction unmatched. CDR3 sequence (DNA): TGTGCCAGCAGCTTAGATTCAGGGGGCTCTGGAAACACCATATATTTT. Its translation is CASSLDSGGSGNTIYF.

This chain joins TRBV5-4 and TRBJ2-3, with D maybe TRBD2 (6 bases). Germline CDR1 is SGHNT and CDR2 is YYREEE (reference sequence). The V end lost 4 bases, the J end lost 3 bases, and 15 bases lay between the germline ends. The CDR3 runs 15 residues. CDR3 loop: CASSLEGQGTDTQYF. In DNA, the CDR3 is TGTGCCAGCAGCCTGGAGGGGCAAGGTACAGATACGCAGTATTTT.

The genes are TRBV7-2 and TRBJ2-3; TRBD2 matches 12 bases. Per germline, CDR1 SGHTA and CDR2 FQGNSA. The trim removed 3 bases at V and 2 bases at J, leaving 3 bases unmatched. This CDR3 comprises 16 residues. CDR3 nucleotide sequence: TGTGCCAGCAGCTTGCGACTAGCGGGGGCCACAGATACGCAGTATTTT. It specifies CASSLRLAGATDTQYF.

V gene TRBV5-1 combines with J gene TRBJ2-3; D is perhaps TRBD1 (6 bases). V dropped 4 bases and J dropped 2 bases, with 11 bases sitting between them. CDR1 and CDR2 from the germline V gene are SGHRS and YFSETQ. CDR3 size: 14 residues. CDR3 sequence: CASSPGQSTDTQYF. The CDR3 DNA reads TGCGCCAGCAGCCCCGGACAGTCCACAGATACGCAGTATTTT.

This clone was counted a single time. One junction end does not reproduce the germline sequence, and a read error may be involved. The chain couples TRBV5-3 to TRBJ1-1; 7 bases are shared with TRBD1. TRBV5-3 is recorded as an ORF, its role being uncertain. This CDR3 is 15 amino acids long. The CDR3 region is CASSWDRGPNTEAFF. CDR3 bases: TGTGCCAGCAGCTGGGACAGAGGCCCTAACACTGAAGCTTTCTTT.

This clone has a handful of counts. The chain carries TRBV7-6 and TRBJ2-7; 9 bases are a match to TRBD1. The trim removed 5 bases at V and 3 bases at J, leaving 11 bases unmatched. Germline V gives CDR1 SGHVS, CDR2 FNYEAQ. There are 16 residues in the CDR3. The CDR3 protein is CASSPRFRDRDYEQYF. The DNA of the CDR3 is TGTGCCAGCAGCCCCCGCTTCAGGGACAGGGACTACGAGCAGTACTTC. Full variable domain (remainder filled in from reference TRBV7-6 and TRBJ2-7): GAGVSQSPRYKVTKRGQDVALRCDPISGHVSLYWYRQALGQGPEFLTYFNYEAQQDKSGLPNDRFSAERPEGSISTLTIQRTEQRDSAMYRCASSPRFRDRDYEQYFGPGTRLTVT.

The genes are TRBV5-5 and TRBJ1-4, with D uncertain. This CDR3 region has 12 residues. Trimming stripped 4 bases from V and 7 bases from J, with 8 bases between. The germline V gene has CDR1 SGHKS and CDR2 YYEKEE (reference sequence). CDR3 DNA sequence: TGTGCCAGCAGCCGGGAGGTTGAAAAACTGTTTTTT. It encodes CASSREVEKLFF.

This chain links TRBV6-5 with TRBJ2-5; unclear D gene. The J call may be wrong; the DNA end is better matched by TRBJ2-7. Germline V gene sequence: CDR1 MNHEY, CDR2 SVGAGI. The CDR3 length is 13 residues. The CDR3 region is CASSEAPRDEQYF. The CDR3 bases are TGTGCCAGCAGTGAAGCTCCCCGGGACGAGCAGTACTTC.

V is TRBV6-1 and J is TRBJ1-2; weak D call: TRBD1 (5 bases). From germline, CDR1 is MNHNS and CDR2 SASEGT. The CDR3 has 14 amino acids. The V and J ends lost 8 bases and 4 bases respectively, with 17 bases between them. CDR3 amino acids: CASLEGNGPYGYTF. The CDR3 DNA is TGTGCCAGCCTAGAGGGGAACGGACCCTATGGCTACACCTTC.

The chain couples TRBV5-1 to TRBJ2-2; TRBD2 matches at 13 bases. The V segment lost 3 bases and the J segment 5 bases; nucleotides outside the gene matches: 7. This CDR3 spans 17 amino acids. CDR1 is SGHRS and CDR2 is YFSETQ in the germline V gene. DNA for the CDR3: TGCGCCAGCAGCTGGACCCGACTAGCGGGAGGAACCGGGGAGCTGTTTTTT. Amino acids: CASSWTRLAGGTGELFF.

The chain uses TRBV5-6 and TRBJ2-2; 8 nucleotides agree with TRBD2. The CDR3 is 18 residues long. Germline CDR1 is SGHDT and CDR2 is YYEEEE. With 0 bases clipped from V and 1 base from J, the junction kept 8 bases outside the gene matches. The CDR3 spells CASSLVASGRLNTGELFF. CDR3 bases: TGTGCCAGCAGCTTGGTGGCTAGCGGGCGCCTGAACACCGGGGAGCTGTTTTTT.

This CDR3 is CASSRQGGMTGELFF. CDR3 DNA: TGTGCCAGCAGCCGACAGGGGGGAATGACCGGGGAGCTGTTTTTT. This rearrangement joins TRBV9 to TRBJ2-2; 9 positions match TRBD1. Germline V gives CDR1 SGDLS, CDR2 YYNGEE. CDR3 length: 15 residues. The J segment lost 5 bases and the V segment lost 4 bases, leaving 6 bases of the junction unmatched. Full variable domain (rest looked up from reference TRBV9 and TRBJ2-2): DSGVTQTPKHLITATGQRVTLRCSPRSGDLSVYWYQQSLDQGLQFLIQYYNGEERAKGNILERFSAQQFPDLHSELNLSSLELGDSALYFCASSRQGGMTGELFFGEGSRLTVL.

This clone was recorded a few times. The J gene is TRBJ1-4, the V gene TRBV2; 7 bases agree with TRBD1. The CDR3 loop spans 14 amino acids. The germline CDR1 and CDR2 sequences are SNHLY and FYNNEI. Unmatched junction bases numbered 6, after V lost 4 bases and J lost 7 bases. Written as DNA, the CDR3 is TGTGCCAGCAGTGCGGAGGGGGCGGGTGAAAAACTGTTTTTT. Amino acid sequence: CASSAEGAGEKLFF.

The chain uses TRBV11-3 and TRBJ2-1; D gene ambiguous. Germline V lookup: CDR1 SGHNT, CDR2 YENEEA. This CDR3 spans 14 amino acids. Trimming shortened V by 3 bases and J by 4 bases, and 10 bases separated the two germline ends. DNA of the CDR3: TGTGCCAGCAGCTTTAGTGGTAGTTACAATGAGCAGTTCTTC. It specifies CASSFSGSYNEQFF.

The chain carries TRBV28 and TRBJ1-2, with 7 bases that match TRBD1. The V and J ends lost 1 base and 1 base, in that order; junction bases with no gene match: 18. The length of the CDR3 is 20 residues. CDR1 MDHEN and CDR2 SYDVKM come from the germline V gene. CDR3 sequence (DNA): TGTGCCAGCAGTTTATCGAGTTTCCGGAGGTCAGGGGGACTTAACTATGGCTACACCTTC. It codes for CASSLSSFRRSGGLNYGYTF.

The DNA of the CDR3 is TGTGCCAGCAGCCCTGAAAATAGGAAAGCTTTCTTT. Residues: CASSPENRKAFF. The genes are TRBV6-5 and TRBJ1-1, with D hard to call. V shed 6 bases and J shed 9 bases, with 14 bases lying between them. The CDR3 runs to 12 residues. The germline V gene encodes CDR1 MNHEY and CDR2 SVGAGI.